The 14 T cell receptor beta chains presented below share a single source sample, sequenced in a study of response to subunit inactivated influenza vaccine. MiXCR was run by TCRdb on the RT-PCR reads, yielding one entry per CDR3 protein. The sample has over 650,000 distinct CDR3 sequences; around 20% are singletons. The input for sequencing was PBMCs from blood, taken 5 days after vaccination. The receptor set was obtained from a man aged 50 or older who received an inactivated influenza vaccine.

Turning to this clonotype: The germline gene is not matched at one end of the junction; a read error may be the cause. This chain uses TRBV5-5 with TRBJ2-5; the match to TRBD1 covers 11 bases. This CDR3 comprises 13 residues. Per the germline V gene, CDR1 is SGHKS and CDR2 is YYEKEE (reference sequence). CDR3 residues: CASSPGTGGTQYF. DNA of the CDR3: TGTGCCAGCAGCCCCGGGACAGGGGGAACCCAATACTTC.

The CDR3 nucleotides are TGTGCCAGCAGTTACTCGATTAGCGGCCAAGAGACCCAGTACTTC. Protein sequence: CASSYSISGQETQYF. The rearrangement joins TRBV6-5 to TRBJ2-5; the D gene is possibly TRBD2 (6 bases). V lost 0 bases to trimming and J lost 1 base, with 9 bases between them. The CDR3 covers 15 residues. Germline V gene data show CDR1 as MNHEY and CDR2 as SVGAGI.

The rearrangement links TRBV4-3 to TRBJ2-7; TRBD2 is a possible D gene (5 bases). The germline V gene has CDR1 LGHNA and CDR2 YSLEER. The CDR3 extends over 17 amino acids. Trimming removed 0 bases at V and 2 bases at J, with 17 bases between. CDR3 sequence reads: CASSQDLGGRRPYEQYF. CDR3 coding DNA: TGCGCCAGCAGCCAAGATCTGGGCGGGCGGCGACCCTACGAGCAGTACTTC.

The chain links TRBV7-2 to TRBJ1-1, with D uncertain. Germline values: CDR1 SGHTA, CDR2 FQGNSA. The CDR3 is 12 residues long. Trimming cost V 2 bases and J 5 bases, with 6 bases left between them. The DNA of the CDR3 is TGTGCCAGCAGCTTATTTTCAACTGAAGCTTTCTTT. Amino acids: CASSLFSTEAFF. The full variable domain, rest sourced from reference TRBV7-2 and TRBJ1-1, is GAGVSQSPSNKVTEKGKDVELRCDPISGHTALYWYRQSLGQGLEFLIYFQGNSAPDKSGLPSDRFSAERTGGSVSTLTIQRTQQEDSAVYLCASSLFSTEAFFGQGTRLTVV.

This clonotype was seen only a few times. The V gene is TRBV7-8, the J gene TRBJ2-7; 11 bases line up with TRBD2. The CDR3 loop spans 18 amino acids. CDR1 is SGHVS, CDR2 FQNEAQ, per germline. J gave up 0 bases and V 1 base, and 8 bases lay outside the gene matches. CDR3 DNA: TGTGCCAGCAGCTTAGGGCTAGCGGGAGGACTGAGCTCCTACGAGCAGTACTTC. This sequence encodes CASSLGLAGGLSSYEQYF.

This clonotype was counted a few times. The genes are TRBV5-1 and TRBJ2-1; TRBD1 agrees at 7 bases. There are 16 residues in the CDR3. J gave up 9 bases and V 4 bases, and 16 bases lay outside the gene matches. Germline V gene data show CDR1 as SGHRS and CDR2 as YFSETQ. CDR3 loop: CASSPPTQGVIIEQFF. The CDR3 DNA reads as TGCGCCAGCAGCCCACCGACCCAGGGGGTAATTATTGAGCAGTTCTTC.

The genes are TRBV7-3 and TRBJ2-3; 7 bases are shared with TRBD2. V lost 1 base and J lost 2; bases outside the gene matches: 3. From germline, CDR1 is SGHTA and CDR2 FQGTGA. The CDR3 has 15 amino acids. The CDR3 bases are TGTGCCAGCAGCTTAAAAGCGGGGTACACAGATACGCAGTATTTT. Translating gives CASSLKAGYTDTQYF.

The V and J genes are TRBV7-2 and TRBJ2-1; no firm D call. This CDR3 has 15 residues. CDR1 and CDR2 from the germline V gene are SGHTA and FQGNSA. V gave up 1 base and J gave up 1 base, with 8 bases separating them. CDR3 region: CASSLVWASYNEQFF. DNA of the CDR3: TGTGCCAGCAGCTTAGTTTGGGCATCCTACAATGAGCAGTTCTTC.

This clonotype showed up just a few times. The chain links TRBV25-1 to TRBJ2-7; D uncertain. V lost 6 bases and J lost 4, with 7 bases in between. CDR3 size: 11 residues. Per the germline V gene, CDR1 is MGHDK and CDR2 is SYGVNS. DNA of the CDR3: TGTGCCAGCAGACTACTTTACGAGCAGTACTTC. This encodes CASRLLYEQYF.

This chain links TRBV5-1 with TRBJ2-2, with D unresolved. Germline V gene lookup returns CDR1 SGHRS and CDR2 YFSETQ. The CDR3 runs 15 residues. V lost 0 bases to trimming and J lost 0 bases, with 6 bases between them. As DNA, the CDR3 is TGCGCCAGCAGCTTGGTTGCTGCGAACACCGGGGAGCTGTTTTTT. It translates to CASSLVAANTGELFF.

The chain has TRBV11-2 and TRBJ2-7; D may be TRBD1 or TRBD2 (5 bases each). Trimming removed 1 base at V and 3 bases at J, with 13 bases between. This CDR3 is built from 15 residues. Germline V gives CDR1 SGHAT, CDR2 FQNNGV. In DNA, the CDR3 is TGTGCCAGCAGCTTAGCCCCGGGGCATTACTACGAGCAGTACTTC. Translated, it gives CASSLAPGHYYEQYF.

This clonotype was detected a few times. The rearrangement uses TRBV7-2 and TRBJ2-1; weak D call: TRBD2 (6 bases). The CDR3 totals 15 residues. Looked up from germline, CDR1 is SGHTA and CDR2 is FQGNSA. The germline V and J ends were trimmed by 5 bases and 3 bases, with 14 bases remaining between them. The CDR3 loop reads CASSPYWGVYNEQFF. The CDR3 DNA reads TGTGCCAGCAGCCCATACTGGGGGGTCTACAATGAGCAGTTCTTC.

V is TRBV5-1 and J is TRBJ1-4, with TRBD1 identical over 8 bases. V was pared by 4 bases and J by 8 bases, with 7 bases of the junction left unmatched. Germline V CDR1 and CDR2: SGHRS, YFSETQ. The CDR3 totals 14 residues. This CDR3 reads CASSIGQGPEKLFF. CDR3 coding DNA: TGCGCCAGCAGCATAGGACAGGGTCCAGAAAAACTGTTTTTT.

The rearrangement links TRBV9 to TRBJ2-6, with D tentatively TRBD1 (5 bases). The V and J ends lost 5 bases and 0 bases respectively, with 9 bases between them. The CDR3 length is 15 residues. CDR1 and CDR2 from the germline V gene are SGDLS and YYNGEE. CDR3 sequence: CASSDGHSGANVLTF. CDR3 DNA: TGTGCCAGCAGTGACGGACACTCTGGGGCCAACGTCCTGACTTTC.